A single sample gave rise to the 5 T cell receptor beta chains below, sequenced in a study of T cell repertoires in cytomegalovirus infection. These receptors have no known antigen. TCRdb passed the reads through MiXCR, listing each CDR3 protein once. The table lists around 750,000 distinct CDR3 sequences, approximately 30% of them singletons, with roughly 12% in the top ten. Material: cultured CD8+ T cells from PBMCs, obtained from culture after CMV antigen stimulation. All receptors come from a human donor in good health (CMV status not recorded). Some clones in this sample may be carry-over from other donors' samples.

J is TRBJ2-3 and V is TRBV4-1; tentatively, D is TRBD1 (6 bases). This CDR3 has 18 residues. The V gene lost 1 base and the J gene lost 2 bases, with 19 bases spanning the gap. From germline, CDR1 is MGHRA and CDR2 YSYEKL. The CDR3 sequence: CASSQGFSRGANTDTQYF. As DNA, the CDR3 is TGCGCCAGCAGCCAAGGTTTTTCCAGGGGAGCTAACACAGATACGCAGTATTTT.

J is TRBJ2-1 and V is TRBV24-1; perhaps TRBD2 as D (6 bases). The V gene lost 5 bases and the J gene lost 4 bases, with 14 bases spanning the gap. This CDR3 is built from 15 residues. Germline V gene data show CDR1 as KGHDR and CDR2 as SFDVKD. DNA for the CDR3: TGTGCCACCAGTGCCCCGGAGGGCCCATACAATGAGCAGTTCTTC. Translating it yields CATSAPEGPYNEQFF.

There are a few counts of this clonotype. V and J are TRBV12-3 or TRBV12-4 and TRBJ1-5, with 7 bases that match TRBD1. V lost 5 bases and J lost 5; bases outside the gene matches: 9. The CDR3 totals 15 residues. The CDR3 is CASSNRGGFDQPQHF. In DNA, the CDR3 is TGTGCCAGCAGTAACAGGGGAGGGTTTGATCAGCCCCAGCATTTT.

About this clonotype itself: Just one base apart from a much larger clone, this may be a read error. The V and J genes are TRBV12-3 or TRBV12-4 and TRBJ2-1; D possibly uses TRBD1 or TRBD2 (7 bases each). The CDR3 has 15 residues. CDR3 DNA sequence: TGTGTCAGCAGTCCAAGGGAGGGGGCGAGGAATGAGCAGTTCTTC. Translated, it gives CVSSPREGARNEQFF.

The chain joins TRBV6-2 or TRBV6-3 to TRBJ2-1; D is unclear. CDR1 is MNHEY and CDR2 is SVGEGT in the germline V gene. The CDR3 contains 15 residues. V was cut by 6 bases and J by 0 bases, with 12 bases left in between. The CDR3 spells CASRSADSSYNEQFF. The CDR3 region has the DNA TGTGCCAGCAGATCCGCGGATAGCTCCTACAATGAGCAGTTCTTC.